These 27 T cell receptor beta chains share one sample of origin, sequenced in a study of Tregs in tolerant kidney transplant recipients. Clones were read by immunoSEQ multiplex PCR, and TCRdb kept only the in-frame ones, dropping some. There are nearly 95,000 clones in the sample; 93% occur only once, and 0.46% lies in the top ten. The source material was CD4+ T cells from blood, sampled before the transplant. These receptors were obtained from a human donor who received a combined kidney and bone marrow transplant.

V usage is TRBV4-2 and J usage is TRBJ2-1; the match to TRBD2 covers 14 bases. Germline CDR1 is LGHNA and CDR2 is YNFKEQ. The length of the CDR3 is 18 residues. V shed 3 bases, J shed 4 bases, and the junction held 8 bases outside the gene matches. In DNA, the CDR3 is TGTGCCAGCAGCCATCTTGGGACTAGCGGGGGCCTTTACAATGAGCAGTTCTTC. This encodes CASSHLGTSGGLYNEQFF.

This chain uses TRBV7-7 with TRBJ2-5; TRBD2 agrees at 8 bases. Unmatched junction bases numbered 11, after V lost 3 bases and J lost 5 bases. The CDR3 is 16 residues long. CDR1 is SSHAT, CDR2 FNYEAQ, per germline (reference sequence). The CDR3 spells CASSFRRPGGEETQYF. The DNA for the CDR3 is TGTGCCAGCAGCTTCCGCCGACCGGGGGGGGAGGAGACCCAGTACTTC.

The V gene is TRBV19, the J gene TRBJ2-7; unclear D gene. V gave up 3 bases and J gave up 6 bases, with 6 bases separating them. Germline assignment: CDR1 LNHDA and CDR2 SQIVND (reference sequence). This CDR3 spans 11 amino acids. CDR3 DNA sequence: TGTGCCAGTAGTATCAGAGGCGAGCAGTACTTC. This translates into CASSIRGEQYF.

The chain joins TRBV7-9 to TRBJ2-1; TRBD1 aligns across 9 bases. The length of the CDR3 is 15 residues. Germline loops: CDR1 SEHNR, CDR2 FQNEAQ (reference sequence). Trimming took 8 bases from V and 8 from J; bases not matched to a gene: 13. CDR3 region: CASHRGRVLLDEQFF. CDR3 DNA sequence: TGTGCCAGCCACAGGGGGCGCGTATTGTTGGATGAGCAGTTCTTC.

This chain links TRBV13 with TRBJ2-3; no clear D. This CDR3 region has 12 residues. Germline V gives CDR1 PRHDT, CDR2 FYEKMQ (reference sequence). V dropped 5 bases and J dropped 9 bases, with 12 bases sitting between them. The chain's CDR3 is CASSPTTYTQYF. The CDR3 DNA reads TGTGCCAGCAGCCCCACCACATACACGCAGTATTTT. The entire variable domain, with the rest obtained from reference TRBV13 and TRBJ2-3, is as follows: AAGVIQSPRHLIKEKRETATLKCYPIPRHDTVYWYQQGPGQDPQFLISFYEKMQSDKGSIPDRFSAQQFSDYHSELNMSSLELGDSALYFCASSPTTYTQYFGPGTRLTVL.

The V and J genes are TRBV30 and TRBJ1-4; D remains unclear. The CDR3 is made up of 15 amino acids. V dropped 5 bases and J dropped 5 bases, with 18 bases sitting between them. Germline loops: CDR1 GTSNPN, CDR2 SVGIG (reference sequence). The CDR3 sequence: CAWRRLSDTNEKLFF. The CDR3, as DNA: TGTGCCTGGCGCAGACTTTCGGATACGAATGAAAAACTGTTTTTT.

CDR3 nucleotides: TGTGCCAGCAGTTATGGGGACAGTCTTCGAGAGACCCAGTACTTC. The encoded protein is CASSYGDSLRETQYF. The gene calls are TRBV6-6 and TRBJ2-5; 7 nucleotides match TRBD1. Trimming took 3 bases from V and 4 from J; bases not matched to a gene: 8. CDR3 length equals 15 residues. Germline V gene data show CDR1 as MNHNY and CDR2 as SVGAGI (reference sequence).

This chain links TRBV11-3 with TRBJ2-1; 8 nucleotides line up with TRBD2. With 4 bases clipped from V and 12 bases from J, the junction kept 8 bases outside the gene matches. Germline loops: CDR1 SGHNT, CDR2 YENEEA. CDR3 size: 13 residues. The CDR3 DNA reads TGTGCCAGCAGCTCTATAGCGGGAACAGGGCAGTTCTTC. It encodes CASSSIAGTGQFF.

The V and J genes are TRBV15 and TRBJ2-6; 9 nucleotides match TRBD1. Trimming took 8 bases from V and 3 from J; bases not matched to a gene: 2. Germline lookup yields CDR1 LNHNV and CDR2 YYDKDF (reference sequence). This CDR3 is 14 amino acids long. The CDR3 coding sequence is TGTGCCACCGGACAGGGGTATGGGGCCAACGTCCTGACTTTC. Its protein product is CATGQGYGANVLTF.

The CDR3: CASSDSAGGLADTQYF. CDR3 coding DNA: TGTGCCAGCAGTGACTCAGCCGGAGGGCTCGCAGATACGCAGTATTTT. The gene calls are TRBV6-4 and TRBJ2-3; tentatively, D is TRBD2 (6 bases). The CDR3 loop spans 16 amino acids. Per germline, CDR1 MRHNA and CDR2 SNTAGT. Deletions cut 0 bases from V and 4 bases from J, with 14 bases between.

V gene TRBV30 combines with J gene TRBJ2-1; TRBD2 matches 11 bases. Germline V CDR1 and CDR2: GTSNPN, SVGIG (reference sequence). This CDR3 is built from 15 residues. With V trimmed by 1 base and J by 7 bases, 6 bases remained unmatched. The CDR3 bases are TGTGCCTGGAGTGGTATAGCGGGGGGGGTAAATGAGCAGTTCTTC. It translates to CAWSGIAGGVNEQFF.

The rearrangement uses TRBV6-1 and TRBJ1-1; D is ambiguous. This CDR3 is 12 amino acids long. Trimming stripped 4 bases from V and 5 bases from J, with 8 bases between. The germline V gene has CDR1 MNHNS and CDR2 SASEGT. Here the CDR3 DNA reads TGTGCCAGCAGTGCGGGGTGGACTGAAGCTTTCTTT. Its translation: CASSAGWTEAFF.

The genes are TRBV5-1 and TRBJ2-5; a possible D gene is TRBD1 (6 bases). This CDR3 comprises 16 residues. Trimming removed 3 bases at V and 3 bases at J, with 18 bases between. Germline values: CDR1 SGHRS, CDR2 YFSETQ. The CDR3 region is CASSSGHVGTKETQYF. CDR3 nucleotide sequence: TGCGCCAGCAGCTCAGGGCATGTTGGGACAAAAGAGACCCAGTACTTC. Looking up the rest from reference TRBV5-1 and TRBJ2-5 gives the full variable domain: KAGVTQTPRYLIKTRGQQVTLSCSPISGHRSVSWYQQTPGQGLQFLFEYFSETQRNKGNFPGRFSGRQFSNSRSEMNVSTLELGDSALYLCASSSGHVGTKETQYFGPGTRLLVL.

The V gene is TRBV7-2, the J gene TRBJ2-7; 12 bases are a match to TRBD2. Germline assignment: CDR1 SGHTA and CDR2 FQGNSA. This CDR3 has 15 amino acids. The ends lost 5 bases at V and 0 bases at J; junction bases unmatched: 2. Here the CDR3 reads CASSTSGGSSYEQYF. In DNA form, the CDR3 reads TGTGCCAGCAGCACTAGCGGGGGGAGCTCCTACGAGCAGTACTTC.

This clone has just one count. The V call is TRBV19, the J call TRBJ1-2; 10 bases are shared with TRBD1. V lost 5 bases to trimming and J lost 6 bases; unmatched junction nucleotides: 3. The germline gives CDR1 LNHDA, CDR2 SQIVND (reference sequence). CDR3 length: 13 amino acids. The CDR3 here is CASSLGTGDGYTF. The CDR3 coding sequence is TGTGCCAGTAGTCTTGGGACAGGGGATGGCTACACCTTC.

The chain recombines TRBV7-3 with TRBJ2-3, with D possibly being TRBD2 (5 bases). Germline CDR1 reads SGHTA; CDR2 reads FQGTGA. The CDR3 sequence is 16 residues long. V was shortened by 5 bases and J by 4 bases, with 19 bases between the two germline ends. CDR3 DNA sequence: TGTGCCAGCAGCCCTAGCCCCGTTCTAACAGCAGATACGCAGTATTTT. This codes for CASSPSPVLTADTQYF.

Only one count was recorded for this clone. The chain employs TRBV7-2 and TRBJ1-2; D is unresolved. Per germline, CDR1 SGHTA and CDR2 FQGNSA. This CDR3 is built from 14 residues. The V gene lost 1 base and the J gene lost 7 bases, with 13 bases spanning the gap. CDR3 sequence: CASSLEPRRGGYTF. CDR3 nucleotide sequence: TGTGCCAGCAGCTTAGAACCCCGCCGAGGTGGCTACACCTTC.

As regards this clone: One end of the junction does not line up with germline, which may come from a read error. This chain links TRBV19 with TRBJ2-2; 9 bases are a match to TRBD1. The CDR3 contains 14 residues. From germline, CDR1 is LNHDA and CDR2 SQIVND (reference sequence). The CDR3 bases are TGTGCCACAAGGGACAGGGTCAGCACCGGGGGGCTGTTTTTT. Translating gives CATRDRVSTGGLFF.

The CDR3 loop reads CASSLALAVSNTGELFF. The CDR3 DNA is TGTGCCAGCAGCTTAGCGCTGGCGGTTTCGAACACCGGGGAGCTGTTTTTT. This rearrangement joins TRBV7-2 to TRBJ2-2; D gene ambiguous. The CDR3 length is 17 residues. V was cut by 0 bases and J by 0 bases, with 11 bases left in between. Germline V gene data show CDR1 as SGHTA and CDR2 as FQGNSA.

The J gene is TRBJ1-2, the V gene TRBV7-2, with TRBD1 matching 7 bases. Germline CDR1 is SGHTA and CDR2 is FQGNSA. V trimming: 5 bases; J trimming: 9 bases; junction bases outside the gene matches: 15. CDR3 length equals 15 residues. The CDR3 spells CASSPSPVGGDRYTF. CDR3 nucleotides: TGTGCCAGCAGCCCCTCCCCAGTAGGGGGCGATCGCTACACCTTC.

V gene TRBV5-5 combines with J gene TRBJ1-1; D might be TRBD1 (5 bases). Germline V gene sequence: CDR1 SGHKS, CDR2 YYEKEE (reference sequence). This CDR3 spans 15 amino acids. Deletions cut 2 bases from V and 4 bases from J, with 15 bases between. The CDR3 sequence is CASSFAAGWSTEAFF. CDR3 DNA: TGTGCCAGCAGCTTCGCGGCAGGGTGGAGCACTGAAGCTTTCTTT.

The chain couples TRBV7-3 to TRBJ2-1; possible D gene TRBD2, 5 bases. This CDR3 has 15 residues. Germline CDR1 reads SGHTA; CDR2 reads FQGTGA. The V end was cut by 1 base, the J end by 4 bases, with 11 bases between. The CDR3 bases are TGTGCCAGCAGCTTAAGGGCTAGCATGTACAATGAGCAGTTCTTC. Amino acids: CASSLRASMYNEQFF.

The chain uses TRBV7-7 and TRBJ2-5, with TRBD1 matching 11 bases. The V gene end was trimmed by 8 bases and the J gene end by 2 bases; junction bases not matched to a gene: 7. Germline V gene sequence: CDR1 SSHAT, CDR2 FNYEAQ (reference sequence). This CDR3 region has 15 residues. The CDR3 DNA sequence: TGTGCCAGCGGACAGGGGGCCACGTATCAAGAGACCCAGTACTTC. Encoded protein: CASGQGATYQETQYF.

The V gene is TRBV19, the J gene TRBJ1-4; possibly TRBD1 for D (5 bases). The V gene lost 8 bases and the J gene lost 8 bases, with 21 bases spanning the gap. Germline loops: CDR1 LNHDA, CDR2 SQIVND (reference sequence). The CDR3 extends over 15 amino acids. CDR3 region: CASSGTPRGNEKLFF. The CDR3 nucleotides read TGTGCCAGTTCCGGGACTCCGAGGGGTAACGAAAAACTGTTTTTT. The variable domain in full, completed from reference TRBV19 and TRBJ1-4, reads DGGITQSPKYLFRKEGQNVTLSCEQNLNHDAMYWYRQDPGQGLRLIYYSQIVNDFQKGDIAEGYSVSREKKESFPLTVTSAQKNPTAFYLCASSGTPRGNEKLFFGSGTQLSVL.

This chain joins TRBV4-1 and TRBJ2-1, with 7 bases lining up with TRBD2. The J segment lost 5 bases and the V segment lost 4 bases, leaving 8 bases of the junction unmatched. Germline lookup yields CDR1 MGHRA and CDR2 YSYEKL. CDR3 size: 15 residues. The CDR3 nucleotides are TGCGCCAGCAGCCCCCTAAGGGGAGGGGACAATGAGCAGTTCTTC. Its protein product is CASSPLRGGDNEQFF.

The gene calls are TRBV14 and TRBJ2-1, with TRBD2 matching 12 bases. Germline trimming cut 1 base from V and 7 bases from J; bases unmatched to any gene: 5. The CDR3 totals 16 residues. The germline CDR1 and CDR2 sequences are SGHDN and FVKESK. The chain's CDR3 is CASSQGSLAGGNEQFF. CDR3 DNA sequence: TGTGCCAGCAGCCAAGGGTCGCTAGCGGGAGGGAATGAGCAGTTCTTC.

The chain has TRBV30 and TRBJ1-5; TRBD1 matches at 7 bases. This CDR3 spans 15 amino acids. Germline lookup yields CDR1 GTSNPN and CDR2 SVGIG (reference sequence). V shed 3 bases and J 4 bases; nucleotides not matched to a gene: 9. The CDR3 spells CAWRPTGLGNQPQHF. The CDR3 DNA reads TGTGCCTGGAGACCGACAGGGCTGGGGAATCAGCCCCAGCATTTT.